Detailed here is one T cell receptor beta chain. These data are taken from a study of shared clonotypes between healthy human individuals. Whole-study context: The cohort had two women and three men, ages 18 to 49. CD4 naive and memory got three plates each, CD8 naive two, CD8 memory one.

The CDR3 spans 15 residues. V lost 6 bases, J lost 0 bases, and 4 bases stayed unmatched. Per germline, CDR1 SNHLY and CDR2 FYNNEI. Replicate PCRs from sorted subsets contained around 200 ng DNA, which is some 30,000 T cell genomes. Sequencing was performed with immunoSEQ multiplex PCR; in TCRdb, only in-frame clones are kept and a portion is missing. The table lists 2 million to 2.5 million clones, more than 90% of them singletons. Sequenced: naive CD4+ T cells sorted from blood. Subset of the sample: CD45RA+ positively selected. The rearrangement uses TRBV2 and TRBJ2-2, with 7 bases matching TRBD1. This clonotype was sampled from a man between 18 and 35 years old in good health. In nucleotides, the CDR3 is TGTGCCAGCAGGGTGGGGACAGCGAACACCGGGGAGCTGTTTTTT. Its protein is CASRVGTANTGELFF. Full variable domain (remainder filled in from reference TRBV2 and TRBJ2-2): EPEVTQTPSHQVTQMGQEVILRCVPISNHLYFYWYRQILGQKVEFLVSFYNNEISEKSEIFDDQFSVERPDGSNFTLKIRSTKLEDSAMYFCASRVGTANTGELFFGEGSRLTVL.